These T cell receptor beta chains were read from a single sample in a study of T-cell memory formation after mild COVID-19. From the 5' RACE reads, TCRdb called clonotypes with MiXCR, one entry per CDR3 protein. This sample has 260,000 or so distinct CDR3 sequences; over 15% occur once, and the top ten carry around 23%. The specimen was PBMCs or a T cell subset sorted from them (not recorded which). The receptor set was obtained from a man aged 18 to 29 who had mild COVID-19 (a few samples of this study predate the infection). Cell type and time point are not known. The CDR3 runs from the conserved cysteine through the conserved F or W. The D gene is left open where the match is weak. Clone size is given for some rows only: seen once, a few or many times, or a class if the clone is expanded.

d_gene	j_gene	v_gene	abundance	CDR3aa	CDR3nt
-	TRBJ1-2	TRBV7-2	-	CASSLRGGGGYGYTF	TGTGCCAGCAGCTTAAGGGGGGGAGGTGGCTATGGCTACACCTTC
TRBD2	TRBJ2-7	TRBV11-2	-	CASSLVLAVHEQYF	TGTGCCAGCAGCTTAGTCCTAGCGGTTCACGAGCAGTACTTC
-	TRBJ1-2	TRBV28	-	CASSLWSGDGYTF	TGTGCCAGCAGTTTATGGTCCGGGGATGGCTACACCTTC
-	TRBJ1-4	TRBV12-3/TRBV12-4	many	CASRQDKLFF	TGTGCCAGCAGACAGGACAAACTGTTTTTT
-	TRBJ1-2	TRBV12-3/TRBV12-4	-	CASSLGVLGYTF	TGTGCCAGCAGCCTCGGGGTGTTGGGCTACACCTTC
-	TRBJ1-5	TRBV5-4	few	CASSRDGGNQPQHF	TGTGCCAGCAGCAGAGACGGAGGCAATCAGCCCCAGCATTTT
-	TRBJ1-4	TRBV4-2	-	CASSQVDFGTNEKLFF	TGTGCCAGCAGCCAAGTTGATTTCGGGACTAATGAAAAACTGTTTTTT
-	TRBJ1-6	TRBV7-8	few	CASRGQVPSPLHF	TGTGCCAGCAGGGGCCAGGTACCATCACCCCTCCACTTT
TRBD1	TRBJ1-2	TRBV7-2	-	CASSARDRDNFGYTF	TGTGCCAGCAGCGCCCGGGACAGAGATAACTTTGGCTACACCTTC
-	TRBJ2-1	TRBV9	many	CASSETLLARADEQFF	TGTGCCAGCAGCGAGACCCTCCTAGCGAGGGCCGATGAGCAGTTCTTC
-	TRBJ2-7	TRBV6-6	-	CASSQRDGPSYEQYF	TGTGCCAGCAGTCAGAGGGACGGACCCTCCTACGAGCAGTACTTC
-	TRBJ1-2	TRBV18	few	CASSLTHGYTF	TGTGCCAGCTCACTAACACATGGCTACACCTTC
TRBD2	TRBJ2-3	TRBV6-2/TRBV6-3	-	CASSTLAGGPVSQYF	TGTGCCAGCAGTACTCTAGCGGGGGGCCCCGTATCGCAGTATTTT
TRBD2	TRBJ2-7	TRBV6-5	-	CASRDGGTFRSSYEQYF	TGTGCCAGCAGAGACGGGGGGACTTTTAGGAGCTCCTACGAGCAGTACTTC
-	TRBJ2-2	TRBV3-1	few	CASSPIRVTGELFF	TGTGCCAGCAGCCCTATCAGGGTCACCGGGGAGCTGTTTTTT
TRBD2	TRBJ2-1	TRBV11-1	-	CASSLPLAGGPSEQFF	TGTGCCAGCAGTTTACCTCTAGCGGGGGGGCCCAGTGAGCAGTTCTTC
TRBD2	TRBJ2-3	TRBV6-5	-	CASRGSGDLADTQYF	TGTGCCAGCAGAGGTAGCGGGGATTTGGCAGATACGCAGTATTTT
TRBD2	TRBJ2-3	TRBV5-1	few	CASSLELAENTDTQYF	TGCGCCAGCAGCTTGGAACTAGCGGAGAACACAGATACGCAGTATTTT
TRBD2	TRBJ2-2	TRBV10-1	many	CASSESRESDTGELFF	TGCGCCAGCAGTGAGTCGCGGGAGTCGGACACCGGGGAGCTGTTTTTT
-	TRBJ1-4	TRBV4-1	few	CASSQADRFNEKLFF	TGCGCCAGCAGCCAAGCTGACAGGTTTAATGAAAAACTGTTTTTT
-	TRBJ1-2	TRBV4-3	many	CASSQGVVRTDYGYTF	TGCGCCAGCAGCCAAGGAGTGGTTCGGACGGACTATGGCTACACCTTC
-	TRBJ1-2	TRBV6-2/TRBV6-3	-	CASSYGPDVNYGYTF	TGTGCCAGCAGTTACGGACCGGACGTCAACTATGGCTACACCTTC